The present T cell receptor (beta chain) was sequenced within a study of cytomegalovirus exposure and HLA in healthy donors (dated by TCRdb to the late 2010s). For the study in its entirety: In an earlier analysis of 587 of the donors, about 270 Gb of sequence data and 117 million unique TCR beta sequences from 150 million to 200 million T cells were reported. An early release covering around 630 HLA-typed donors comprised about 300 gigabases of sequencing data and tens of millions of unique TCR sequences. Among the roughly 380 genotyped donors, more than 70% belonged to the genetic ancestry cluster associated with self-reported Caucasian donors. The study aimed to test whether signatures of past pathogen exposure could be identified by cataloging public T cell receptors. Using immunosequencing, the study profiled T cell repertoires from 666 subjects and related those repertoires to cytomegalovirus serostatus. In addition to the first cohort of 666 subjects, a separate validation cohort of 100 to 150 different subjects was used. To predict cytomegalovirus infection status, the study combined high-throughput TCR immunosequencing, statistical association of individual TCRs with disease status, and machine learning. To study patterns of TCR occurrence, a later analysis re-analyzed previously published TCR beta repertoires from around 660 donors and added high-resolution HLA genotyping. The later analysis used no new phenotypic data to find candidate immune exposures, relying instead on TCR beta sequences and their occurrence across donors. To decide whether each TCR beta V gene segment behaved as functional or pseudogenic, an earlier analysis of several hundred of the donors relied on high-throughput TCR beta sequencing. Donor age, sex, ethnicity and CMV serostatus were compiled together with the repertoire data. Genome-wide SNP genotypes for about 55% of the roughly 670 donors were used in a later genetic analysis, which treated that subset as a discovery cohort. All discovery cohort repertoires had been generated on a single sequencing platform. Both class I and class II loci were covered by HLA typing, at four-digit resolution. The number of donors typed differed by locus, with about 629-630 for A, B, C, DRB1 and DQB1, around 560 for DQA1, 600 to 610 for DPA1, and around 430 for DPB1. Because of strong linkage in the cohort, four or five DR-DQ haplotypes were treated as single units for association and clustering. On average, approximately 250,000 unique TCR beta nucleotide sequences were sequenced per donor among roughly 430 genotyped donors of the cohort, with roughly 19% of those sequences being non-productive.

Remarks on this clone: No antigen is known for it. No base qualities exist here, and no much larger clone lies one base off it.

The cohort comprised under 700 healthy bone marrow donors. At the time of sampling, every cohort member was nominally healthy, though immune exposures that went unrecorded were likely present. The donor was CMV seropositive and belonged to the group of 250 to 300 seropositive cohort members. Every donor gave a peripheral blood sample, and the peripheral blood mononuclear cells from that sample were used for TCR beta sequencing. The Qiagen DNeasy Blood Extraction Kit was used to extract genomic DNA from the blood cell samples. Receptor libraries were prepared by the immunoSEQ multiplex PCR assay. The multiplex PCR relied on a mix of 60 forward primers for TCR Vbeta segments and 13 reverse primers for TCR Jbeta segments. The CDR3 region of rearranged TCR beta genes was amplified from genomic DNA with a multiplex PCR assay. The Illumina HiSeq System was used to sequence the amplified TCR beta libraries as 87-base-pair reads. The authors processed their data as follows. A later analysis counted approximately 74 million unique TCR beta chains across the 650 to 700 repertoires, and some 11 million of these chains were shared by at least two donors. Raw reads were error-corrected and collapsed into unique sequences by a nearest-neighbor algorithm in which closely related sequences were merged to remove PCR and sequencing errors. Alignment of CDR3 sequences to IMGT reference sequences was used to assign V, D and J gene segments. For a sequence to be retained, at least a six-nucleotide match to both a V gene segment and a J gene segment was required. Rearrangements were called productive when the CDR3 lacked stop codons and stayed in frame with V and J; all others were non-productive. CDR3 was defined by IMGT convention, running from the second conserved V-encoded cysteine to the conserved J-encoded phenylalanine. The earlier analysis of some 540 of the donors excluded any sequence lacking an unambiguous match to a single V gene segment. In an earlier analysis of some 590 of the donors, a V segment was called functional when productive rearrangements were above 56.7%, and segregating when the standard deviation between donors exceeded 5%. A statistical classification framework was developed to diagnose cytomegalovirus status using the catalog of TCR beta chain sequences. In a later analysis, V and J genes were assigned by comparing TCR nucleotide sequences against IMGT/GENE-DB human TR gene sequences. A later analysis assigned CDR3 sequences and most-parsimonious VDJ recombination scenarios with the TCRdist pipeline. In a later analysis, each TCR beta chain was defined by its CDR3 amino acid sequence together with its V-gene family, and reads lacking a unique V-gene family were excluded. In a later analysis, 450 to 600 highly shared, low-generation-probability nucleotide sequences were removed to address suspected cross-contamination and a sequencing artifact. For each public chain, a later analysis derived a clonal expansion index from normalized ranks of inferred template counts within each repertoire. A later analysis computed generation probabilities with a VDJ recombination model fitted to out-of-frame rearrangements, and checked the results against IGoR. Hypergeometric tests were used in a later analysis to score TCR-TCR, TCR-HLA and TCR-CMV co-occurrence, with a repertoire-size bias correction applied to the TCR pairs. A later analysis estimated false discovery rates by permuting HLA or CMV assignments 20 times. In a later analysis, co-occurring TCRs were grouped using DBSCAN, with TCRdist sequence similarity added in when clustering inside HLA-allele-positive subsets. Repertoires with fewer than 30,000 or more than 120,000 public chains were left out of co-occurrence clustering, as were a handful of repertoires with anomalous nucleotide sharing. This immuneACCESS table, as held by TCRdb, lists in-frame sequences with V and J called but not all clones. Of the missing ones, under half trace to an unresolved V gene in checked studies; the others have no known cause. From that table come the V and J calls and clone size; the DNA was used to work out D and trimming. A total of about 96,000 clones appear in this sample, approximately 74% of them only once. The top ten clonotypes cover approximately 3% of the sample.

The CDR3 starts with the cysteine, ends with the phenylalanine, and has 13 residues. Solely the CDR3 DNA is kept, with 39 bases framed from the first base. From a lookup of the germline V gene, CDR1 and CDR2 are SNHLY and FYNNEI. V gives up 6 bases and J gives up 6 bases, and the segment between their germline ends measures 12 bases. The investigation overall reported the following: According to the authors, the approach could potentially be generalized to other disease states and immunological phenotypes. Correlated functional status among segregating V segments might be attributable to linkage disequilibrium, but an unknown experimental factor could not be ruled out. In a later analysis, several top co-occurrence clusters were reported to appear linked to parvovirus B19, influenza, CMV and Epstein-Barr virus. Because counts were too low, under 20 rarely observed V segments, including chromosome 9 orphons, were left out of the earlier analysis of approximately 580 of the donors. A total of 150 or so TCR beta chains were listed by the study as associated with cytomegalovirus. A group of highly shared sequence variants was considered likely to be a technical artifact of the sequencing pipeline. A further reported finding was that TCR beta sequences accurately predicted the HLA-A and HLA-B alleles for most subjects in the first cohort. An association between a missense DCLRE1C variant and V-gene and J-gene trimming of TCR beta chains was found in a later genetic analysis and replicated in an independent cohort. The presence/absence analyses assumed that sequencing depth was roughly uniform across donors, and that assumption may not be true. In this cohort, only TCR beta chains were sequenced, and detectable features were limited by the absence of alpha or paired-chain data. Compared with the approximately 670-donor mean, donors in an Asian-associated ancestry cluster had fewer N-insertions in productive TCRs, according to a later genetic analysis. According to a later analysis, TCR association rates differed among HLA loci, with DRB1 alleles showing the most associated TCRs and HLA-C alleles showing the fewest. Because HLA typing was missing for some donors at each locus, association tests included only the typed subset. At a false discovery rate of 0.05, a later analysis linked 15,000 to 20,000 TCR beta sequences to specific HLA alleles. Assigning TCR associations to individual alleles was difficult when HLA alleles, especially DR and DQ, strongly co-occurred. For the cohort, immune exposure information was limited to CMV serostatus. A few of the identified cytomegalovirus-associated TCR beta chains were confirmed in vitro to be specific for cytomegalovirus antigens. In an earlier analysis of fewer than 700 of the donors, most TCR beta V segments appeared in productive rearrangements about 87% or about 30% of the time, broadly matching IMGT annotations. Some IMGT-functional V segments, including TRBV6-2 and TRBV6-3, could not be distinguished by the 87-base-pair reads and were therefore excluded. A later analysis found that HLA-associated TCR beta chains were more clonally expanded and had lower generation probabilities than equally common non-associated chains. Across donors, most TCR sequences were observed very rarely, whereas some public TCRs were present in many individuals. The classifier was reported to diagnose cytomegalovirus status with high specificity and sensitivity in both the original cohort and the validation cohort. A later analysis found that most CMV-associated TCR beta chains appeared HLA-restricted, with HLA associations seemingly driven largely by CMV exposure.

The V and J segments used are TRBV2 and TRBJ2-1, and TRBD2 may be the D gene, going by 6 matching bases. This receptor was identified in a female donor in good health and CMV-seropositive. Sequenced material: PBMCs. The CDR3 here reads CASSQETSNEQFF. The DNA is TGTGCCAGCAGCCAGGAGACTAGCAATGAGCAGTTCTTC.